A single sample is the source of the 7 T cell receptor beta chains below, sequenced in a study of blood T cell repertoires in COVID-19. Method: immunoSEQ multiplex PCR; TCRdb's copy keeps in-frame clones and lacks some. The data contain about 220,000 clones, 70% to 90% of them singletons. Sequencing used peripheral blood. The receptors originated from a man aged 50-59 years who had recovered from COVID-19.

This chain uses TRBV18 with TRBJ1-1; D might be TRBD1 (6 bases). CDR1 is KGHSH and CDR2 is LQKENI in the germline V gene. V was trimmed by 0 bases and J by 0 bases, leaving 14 bases between them. This CDR3 spans 17 amino acids. In DNA form, the CDR3 reads TGTGCCAGCTCACCACCAGGACGGGGGGGCGTGAACACTGAAGCTTTCTTT. As protein: CASSPPGRGGVNTEAFF.

This clone is a singleton in its sample. The chain joins TRBV4-1 to TRBJ1-4; the D is unclear. The CDR3 runs 14 residues. Trimming cost V 4 bases and J 8 bases, with 14 bases left between them. CDR1 and CDR2 from the germline V gene are MGHRA and YSYEKL. CDR3 in amino acids: CASSPDRGGEKLFF. The CDR3 DNA reads TGCGCCAGCAGCCCCGACCGGGGTGGCGAAAAACTGTTTTTT.

This clone was seen a handful of times. The chain combines TRBV11-2 with TRBJ2-1, with 7 bases that match TRBD2. CDR3 size: 15 residues. V trimming: 1 base; J trimming: 4 bases; junction bases outside the gene matches: 4. The germline V gene has CDR1 SGHAT and CDR2 FQNNGV. The CDR3 protein is CASSLVRGSYNEQFF. CDR3 DNA: TGTGCCAGCAGCTTAGTTCGCGGGAGTTACAATGAGCAGTTCTTC.

The chain uses TRBV12-3 or TRBV12-4 and TRBJ2-5; no definite D call. CDR3 size: 11 residues. V lost 2 bases, J lost 7 bases, and 5 bases lay in between. The CDR3 is CASSLSGTQYF. The DNA for the CDR3 is TGTGCCAGCAGTTTATCGGGGACCCAGTACTTC.

The chain recombines TRBV28 with TRBJ1-2, with D tentatively TRBD1 (5 bases). CDR1 and CDR2 from the germline V gene are MDHEN and SYDVKM. The CDR3 is 14 residues long. V lost 10 bases to trimming and J lost 2 bases, with 17 bases between them. The CDR3 sequence is CATPRAGYNYGYTF. The CDR3 bases are TGTGCCACCCCCCGGGCAGGGTACAACTATGGCTACACCTTC.

This chain connects TRBV7-9 to TRBJ2-1; D is undetermined. Trimming removed 8 bases at V and 3 bases at J, with 23 bases between. The V gene's germline CDR1 is SEHNR and CDR2 FQNEAQ (reference sequence). The CDR3 has 17 amino acids. CDR3 DNA: TGTGCCAGCGGCGATATGGTTACTACCTCGATCTACAATGAGCAGTTCTTC. It is translated as CASGDMVTTSIYNEQFF.

The chain is built from TRBV30 and TRBJ2-2, with 15 bases aligning to TRBD2. There are 17 residues in the CDR3. Germline V lookup: CDR1 GTSNPN, CDR2 SVGIG (reference sequence). The V segment lost 5 bases and the J segment 1 base; nucleotides outside the gene matches: 5. The CDR3 spells CAWDPGLAGGNTGELFF. CDR3 in DNA: TGTGCCTGGGACCCGGGACTAGCGGGAGGGAACACCGGGGAGCTGTTTTTT. The full variable domain, its missing parts supplied by reference TRBV30 and TRBJ2-2, is SQTIHQWPATLVQPVGSPLSLECTVEGTSNPNLYWYRQAAGRGLQLLFYSVGIGQISSEVPQNLSASRPQDRQFILSSKKLLLSDSGFYLCAWDPGLAGGNTGELFFGEGSRLTVL.